Listed below are T cell receptor beta chains from one sample, sequenced in a study of OX40 agonist ivuxolimab in advanced cancers. The table came from immunoSEQ multiplex PCR; TCRdb's copy has only in-frame clones and leaves some out. The table lists about 74,000 clones, 75% to 95% of them singletons, with less than 6% in the top ten. The input for sequencing was CD4+ or CD8+ T cells sorted from blood, taken in a trial of the OX40 agonist ivuxolimab. These receptors all stem from an adult with an advanced solid tumor such as melanoma, head and neck, liver or kidney cancer. CDR3s include the opening cysteine and the closing phenylalanine or tryptophan. Each record gives: V gene, J gene, CDR3 length, D gene, clone size, CDR3 protein, CDR3 DNA. A D gene is named only where the DNA matches it firmly. The size field is filled for only some rows; it gives once, few, many or a size class.

TRBV7-2	TRBJ2-5	14	TRBD1	NA	CASSIPTGEETQYF	TGTGCCAGCAGCATCCCGACAGGGGAAGAGACCCAGTACTTC
TRBV7-8	TRBJ1-3	17	TRBD1	NA	CASSLGGGTRSGNTIYF	TGTGCCAGCAGCTTAGGAGGGGGCACCCGCTCTGGAAACACCATATATTTT
TRBV27	TRBJ1-5	13	NA	few	CASSLGGHQPQHF	TGTGCCAGCAGTTTAGGGGGGCATCAGCCCCAGCATTTT
TRBV10-2	TRBJ2-3	12	NA	NA	CASAGFTDTQYF	TGCGCCAGTGCAGGGTTCACAGATACGCAGTATTTT
TRBV29-1	TRBJ1-1	12	NA	NA	CSVEDGSTEAFF	TGCAGCGTTGAAGACGGGAGCACTGAAGCTTTCTTT
TRBV23-1	TRBJ2-7	16	TRBD1	NA	CASSQFTDRGQYEQYF	TGCGCCAGCAGCCAATTCACGGACAGGGGGCAATACGAGCAGTACTTC
TRBV7-9	TRBJ2-3	13	NA	NA	CASSSTITDTQYF	TGTGCCAGCAGCTCTACTATAACAGATACGCAGTATTTT
TRBV7-9	TRBJ1-4	17	NA	NA	CASSLFFEDATNEKLFF	TGTGCCAGCAGCTTATTTTTTGAGGATGCAACTAATGAAAAACTGTTTTTT
TRBV6-6	TRBJ2-7	13	NA	NA	CASSYPPPYEQYF	TGTGCCAGCAGTTACCCCCCTCCGTACGAGCAGTACTTC
TRBV7-2	TRBJ1-2	14	NA	NA	CASSLIRDGYGYTF	TGTGCCAGCAGCTTAATCCGGGACGGCTATGGCTACACCTTC
TRBV7-6	TRBJ1-4	14	NA	NA	CASSQMGGFEKLFF	TGTGCCAGCAGCCAAATGGGGGGTTTTGAAAAACTGTTTTTT
TRBV2	TRBJ2-2	16	TRBD1	NA	CASSSQGPLNTGELFF	TGTGCCAGCAGTTCACAGGGGCCCCTGAACACCGGGGAGCTGTTTTTT
TRBV6-1	TRBJ2-6	15	NA	NA	CASSEVGDGANVLTF	TGTGCCAGCAGTGAAGTAGGGGATGGGGCCAACGTCCTGACTTTC